These 5 T cell receptor beta chains were sequenced from one sample in a study of CD8 T cells in ankylosing spondylitis. These receptors have no known antigen. TCRdb redid the calling of the 5' RACE reads with MiXCR, one entry per CDR3 protein. The sample has 750,000 to 850,000 distinct CDR3 sequences, about 12% seen once. General observations from the study: In ankylosing spondylitis blood, a motif of eight highly homologous TCR beta variants appeared characteristic.

The sample taken for sequencing was blood, either unsorted or a sorted T cell fraction (not recorded which). The receptors stem from a male donor with ankylosing spondylitis.

The V gene is TRBV15, the J gene TRBJ2-1; D might be TRBD1 (6 bases). Trimming pared 8 bases from V and 2 bases from J, leaving 10 bases between. This CDR3 spans 13 amino acids. Germline CDR1 is LNHNV and CDR2 is YYDKDF (reference sequence). CDR3: CATQPGAYNEQFF. The CDR3 coding sequence is TGTGCCACCCAGCCAGGGGCCTACAATGAGCAGTTCTTC. Combining the CDR3 with reference TRBV15 and TRBJ2-1 gives the whole variable domain DAMVIQNPRYQVTQFGKPVTLSCSQTLNHNVMYWYQQKSSQAPKLLFHYYDKDFNNEADTPDNFQSRRPNTSFCFLDIRSPGLGDTAMYLCATQPGAYNEQFFGPGTRLTVL.

There are a few counts of this clonotype. The chain couples TRBV20-1 to TRBJ1-3; D remains unclear. Germline V gives CDR1 DFQATT, CDR2 SNEGSKA (reference sequence). The CDR3 runs 14 residues. V was clipped by 7 bases and J by 0 bases, with 13 bases between them. CDR3 residues: CSVPLDGSGNTIYF. The DNA for the CDR3 is TGCAGTGTTCCCCTCGACGGCTCTGGAAACACCATATATTTT.

The gene calls are TRBV4-2 and TRBJ2-2, with unresolved D. Germline V CDR1 and CDR2: LGHNA, YNFKEQ. The V and J ends lost 0 bases and 4 bases respectively, with 6 bases between them. This CDR3 is 14 amino acids long. The CDR3 sequence: CASSQEKATGELFF. CDR3 sequence (DNA): TGTGCCAGCAGCCAAGAAAAGGCCACCGGGGAGCTGTTTTTT.

This clonotype was seen ten or more times. The rearrangement links TRBV11-2 to TRBJ2-3, with a weak D call TRBD1 (8 bases). Between the trimmed V and J ends, which lost 5 bases and 6 bases, there was a span of 36 bases. The CDR3 has 21 amino acids. Germline CDR1 and CDR2: SGHAT and FQNNGV. The chain's CDR3 is CASSPIQFAPTRGRGRDTQYF. CDR3 DNA: TGTGCCAGCAGCCCCATCCAATTCGCGCCCACCAGGGGGCGGGGGCGGGATACGCAGTATTTT.

This clonotype was counted a few times. This chain links TRBV15 with TRBJ2-3; no definite D call. The CDR3 totals 18 residues. Germline CDR1 LNHNV, CDR2 YYDKDF (reference sequence). V dropped 0 bases and J dropped 3 bases, with 19 bases sitting between them. CDR3 sequence: CATSRDLVVVVKTDTQYF. In DNA form, the CDR3 reads TGTGCCACCAGCAGAGATCTGGTAGTGGTCGTGAAAACAGATACGCAGTATTTT.